Shown below are 20 T cell receptor beta chains from a single sample sequenced in a study of cytomegalovirus exposure and HLA in healthy donors. The study ran its PCR with 60 Vbeta and 13 Jbeta primers. Data came from immunoSEQ multiplex PCR; TCRdb stores just in-frame clones and leaves some out. This repertoire shows roughly 120,000 clones, 80% found once; its top ten account for 2.5%. Material for sequencing was PBMCs. These TCRs come from a young man in good health and CMV-seronegative.

This clone is a singleton in its sample. A junction end diverges from the germline sequence, so it may reflect a read error. The chain combines TRBV7-9 with TRBJ2-2, with 12 bases matching TRBD2. Germline CDR1 is SEHNR and CDR2 is FQNEAQ (reference sequence). This CDR3 has 18 residues. The CDR3: CSSSLPLAGGPVAGELFF. The CDR3 nucleotides read TGTTCCAGCAGCCTGCCGCTAGCGGGAGGGCCTGTTGCCGGGGAGCTGTTTTTT.

J is TRBJ2-5 and V is TRBV28; no reliable D call. The germline V gene has CDR1 MDHEN and CDR2 SYDVKM. CDR3 length: 13 residues. V was clipped by 1 base and J by 0 bases, with 3 bases between them. The CDR3 bases are TGTGCCAGCAGTTTATCAGACCAAGAGACCCAGTACTTC. This translates into CASSLSDQETQYF.

The rearrangement joins TRBV6-5 to TRBJ2-5; 9 bases are a match to TRBD1. CDR3 size: 13 residues. Trimming took 6 bases from V and 4 from J; bases not matched to a gene: 3. The germline V gene has CDR1 MNHEY and CDR2 SVGAGI. CDR3 protein: CASSRTGVETQYF. The CDR3 DNA is TGTGCCAGCAGCAGGACAGGGGTAGAGACCCAGTACTTC.

Notes on this clone: The germline gene is not matched at one end of the junction; a read error may be the cause. The CDR3 is CASRIQQSSYSEQFF. CDR3 nucleotide sequence: TGTGCCAGCAGGATCCAACAGAGCTCCTACAGTGAGCAGTTCTTC. The chain employs TRBV6-1 and TRBJ2-1; D unresolved. The CDR3 runs 15 residues. The germline CDR1 and CDR2 sequences are MNHNS and SASEGT.

The chain employs TRBV11-3 and TRBJ2-1, with D maybe TRBD2 (6 bases). The V end lost 6 bases, the J end lost 4 bases, and 16 bases lay between the germline ends. This CDR3 spans 15 amino acids. CDR1 and CDR2 (germline): SGHNT, YENEEA. The CDR3 DNA reads TGTGCCAGCAGTCCAGGTAGCGGAGCGTACAATGAGCAGTTCTTC. It encodes CASSPGSGAYNEQFF.

This rearrangement joins TRBV28 to TRBJ2-2; a possible D gene is TRBD2 (6 bases). Between the trimmed V and J ends, which lost 1 base and 0 bases, there was a span of 9 bases. Looked up from germline, CDR1 is MDHEN and CDR2 is SYDVKM. The CDR3 length is 16 residues. The CDR3 nucleotides read TGTGCCAGCAGTTTATTAACGGGGGCGAACACCGGGGAGCTGTTTTTT. It is translated as CASSLLTGANTGELFF.

The rearrangement links TRBV19 to TRBJ1-5, with D maybe TRBD1 (5 bases). V dropped 7 bases and J dropped 1 base, with 11 bases sitting between them. The CDR3 totals 14 residues. Germline V gene data show CDR1 as LNHDA and CDR2 as SQIVND (reference sequence). DNA of the CDR3: TGTGCCAGTAACTTAGACAGAAGCAATCAGCCCCAGCATTTT. Translating gives CASNLDRSNQPQHF.

This chain connects TRBV4-1 to TRBJ2-1; 11 nucleotides agree with TRBD2. The CDR3 is 20 residues long. V was clipped by 4 bases and J by 1 base; unmatched bases: 15. Germline assignment: CDR1 MGHRA and CDR2 YSYEKL. The CDR3: CASSPGPGTSGSKSYNEQFF. CDR3 bases: TGCGCCAGCAGCCCCGGCCCCGGGACTAGCGGATCAAAATCCTACAATGAGCAGTTCTTC.

V gene TRBV5-1 combines with J gene TRBJ2-2; weak D call: TRBD2 (6 bases). The CDR3 contains 14 residues. V shed 4 bases and J shed 6 bases, with 13 bases lying between them. The V gene's germline CDR1 is SGHRS and CDR2 YFSETQ. The CDR3 loop reads CASSETREAGELFF. The CDR3, as DNA: TGCGCCAGCAGCGAAACCAGGGAGGCCGGGGAGCTGTTTTTT.

As regards this clone: At one end, the junction sequence differs from germline, possibly due to a read error. The chain recombines TRBV4-2 with TRBJ1-2; 7 positions match TRBD1. This CDR3 comprises 17 residues. Germline V gene lookup returns CDR1 LGHNA and CDR2 YNFKEQ. The CDR3 nucleotides read TGTGCCAGCAGCCAAACCCTAGGACAGGCAGCTAACTATGGCTACCCCTTC. The encoded protein is CASSQTLGQAANYGYPF.

The V call is TRBV30, the J call TRBJ2-1, with TRBD2 matching over 10 bases. The CDR3 loop spans 14 amino acids. Germline V gives CDR1 GTSNPN, CDR2 SVGIG (reference sequence). With V trimmed by 3 bases and J by 9 bases, 8 bases remained unmatched. CDR3 DNA sequence: TGTGCCTGGAGGGCTAGCGGGAGATGGCCTGAGCAGTTCTTC. Encoded protein: CAWRASGRWPEQFF.

V usage is TRBV12-5 and J usage is TRBJ1-5, with 8 bases aligning to TRBD1. There are 15 residues in the CDR3. The V gene end was trimmed by 2 bases and the J gene end by 7 bases; junction bases not matched to a gene: 7. Germline V gene sequence: CDR1 LGHNT, CDR2 FRNRAP. CDR3 nucleotides: TGTGCTAGTGGTTTGTTGGACAGGGTTGTCCAGCCCCAGCATTTT. It codes for CASGLLDRVVQPQHF.

The rearrangement joins TRBV27 to TRBJ2-3, with D unclear. Between the trimmed V and J ends, which lost 5 bases and 7 bases, there was a span of 13 bases. This CDR3 comprises 13 residues. Germline CDR1 and CDR2: MNHEY and SMNVEV (reference sequence). In nucleotides, the CDR3 is TGTGCCAGCAGTCTTCCAGGCCCGAATACGCAGTATTTT. Amino acids: CASSLPGPNTQYF.

The rearrangement joins TRBV5-1 to TRBJ2-1; D call uncertain. CDR1 and CDR2 from the germline V gene are SGHRS and YFSETQ. The CDR3 is 14 amino acids. Trimming shortened V by 3 bases and J by 0 bases, and 7 bases separated the two germline ends. The CDR3 loop reads CASSSQSSYNEQFF. The CDR3 nucleotides read TGCGCCAGCAGCTCACAGAGCTCCTACAATGAGCAGTTCTTC.

The chain recombines TRBV18 with TRBJ2-1, with 10 bases lining up with TRBD2. V was pared by 1 base and J by 0 bases, with 12 bases of the junction left unmatched. In germline, CDR1 is KGHSH, CDR2 LQKENI. The CDR3 totals 20 residues. CDR3 region: CASSPLPWFASGSSYNEQFF. CDR3 DNA: TGTGCCAGCTCACCACTTCCTTGGTTCGCTAGCGGGAGCTCCTACAATGAGCAGTTCTTC.

Details on this clone: The sample carries other DNA sequences with the same CDR3. The chain combines TRBV18 with TRBJ1-1; D uncertain. The CDR3 has 13 residues. Germline CDR1 KGHSH, CDR2 LQKENI. V gave up 3 bases and J gave up 1 base, with 6 bases separating them. For the CDR3, the DNA is TGTGCCAGCTCACCCGGAGGGAACACTGAAGCTTTCTTT. It translates to CASSPGGNTEAFF.

This clone occurred once. J is TRBJ2-2 and V is TRBV28; tentatively, D is TRBD2 (5 bases). Trimming stripped 8 bases from V and 6 bases from J, with 13 bases between. The CDR3 has 13 residues. Germline values: CDR1 MDHEN, CDR2 SYDVKM. The CDR3: CASLSPGAGELFF. CDR3 DNA: TGTGCCAGCCTATCCCCCGGGGCCGGGGAGCTGTTTTTT.

In regard to this clone: Its ends do not fully match the called genes, so a read error is possible. The rearrangement uses TRBV28 and TRBJ1-2; D call uncertain. The CDR3 totals 14 residues. Per germline, CDR1 MDHEN and CDR2 SYDVKM. CDR3 sequence: CASTTSPLNYGYPF. DNA for the CDR3: TGTGCCAGCACGACCTCCCCTCTTAACTATGGCTACCCCTTC.

The V call is TRBV18, the J call TRBJ2-2; TRBD1 matches 9 bases. The germline gives CDR1 KGHSH, CDR2 LQKENI. V gave up 3 bases and J gave up 4 bases; unmatched junction bases: 9. The CDR3 totals 17 residues. CDR3 sequence: CASSPRQQGARTGELFF. CDR3 DNA: TGTGCCAGCTCACCTCGCCAACAGGGGGCCCGCACCGGGGAGCTGTTTTTT.

The V gene is TRBV6-5, the J gene TRBJ1-1, with D uncertain. CDR3 length equals 16 residues. Trimming took 4 bases from V and 1 from J, leaving 16 bases between them. Germline V lookup: CDR1 MNHEY, CDR2 SVGAGI. The CDR3 coding sequence is TGTGCCAGCAGTTCCTCGTCCCGCCACTCGAACACTGAAGCTTTCTTT. It encodes CASSSSSRHSNTEAFF.